This T cell receptor beta chain was retrieved from a study of early T cells in non-severe SARS-CoV-2 infection (dated by TCRdb to about 2021). About the full investigation: Because TCR sequencing was done on bulk RNA from unsorted whole blood, the alpha and beta chains could not be paired. Study-wide conclusions, independent of this receptor: Matching against VDJdb was skewed toward anti-spike CD8 responses, likely underestimated virus-specific expansions, and missed private and CD4 specificities.

With respect to this clonotype: This receptor's antigen is unknown. No base-level quality is on record; no much larger clone is a single base apart.

Library creation used 5' RACE. Sequencing relied on a NextSeq 500. Unique molecular identifiers were attached to individual cDNA molecules in the TCR library protocol so that sequencing error and PCR bias could be corrected. Both TCR alpha and beta chains were sequenced, and tight co-correlation was observed between alpha and beta sequence abundances in each sample. The paper's data handling went like this. Decombinator V4 was used to perform V gene, J gene and CDR3 annotation of TCR sequences. Expanded TCRs were defined as changing significantly between any two time points under a Poisson model with p below 0.0001. TCR abundances were normalised to the total number of TCRs sequenced per sample and were expressed as counts per million. MAIT TCRs were defined by TRAV1-2 paired with TRAJ12, TRAJ20 or TRAJ33, and iNKT TCRs by TRAV10 paired with TRAJ18. A search of VDJdb, accessed on 1 November 2021, was run for TCRs annotated to CMV, EBV and SARS-CoV-2, with TCRs annotated for multiple antigens excluded. Clones were called with MiXCR by TCRdb after fastp trimmed the public reads at Q25, and only in-frame beta chains were retained. Rows with one shared CDR3 protein collapse into an entry with the most common genes and DNA. These V and J calls originate from TCRdb's pipeline instead of the authors' own analysis. This sample lists fewer than 80,000 distinct CDR3 sequences; under 9.5% were detected once. The ten top clones hold under 7% of the sample.

This was a case-control study nested in a cohort of healthcare workers in London, UK, who had nasopharyngeal swab PCR tests and blood samples taken every week. Healthcare workers were recruited between 23 and 31 March 2020, during the week of the UK lockdown, and were followed weekly for up to roughly 15 weeks. V lost 4 bases and J lost 3 bases; the stretch between them is 17 bases long. CDR1 and CDR2 (SGHKS, YYEKEE) derive from the germline V gene (reference sequence). The CDR3 numbers 15 residues from cysteine through phenylalanine. Here the CDR3 DNA is all that survives: 45 bases in frame from base 1.

The TCR originated in an adult who was a healthcare worker with PCR-confirmed SARS-CoV-2 infection or an uninfected control (not recorded which). The chain is encoded by TRBV5-5 joined to TRBJ2-7, with TRBD2 as a weak D call on 6 bases. What was sequenced was whole blood. The CDR3 has the sequence CASSHATGGVYEQYF. The DNA reads as follows: TGTGCCAGCAGCCACGCCACCGGAGGGGTCTACGAGCAGTACTTC.